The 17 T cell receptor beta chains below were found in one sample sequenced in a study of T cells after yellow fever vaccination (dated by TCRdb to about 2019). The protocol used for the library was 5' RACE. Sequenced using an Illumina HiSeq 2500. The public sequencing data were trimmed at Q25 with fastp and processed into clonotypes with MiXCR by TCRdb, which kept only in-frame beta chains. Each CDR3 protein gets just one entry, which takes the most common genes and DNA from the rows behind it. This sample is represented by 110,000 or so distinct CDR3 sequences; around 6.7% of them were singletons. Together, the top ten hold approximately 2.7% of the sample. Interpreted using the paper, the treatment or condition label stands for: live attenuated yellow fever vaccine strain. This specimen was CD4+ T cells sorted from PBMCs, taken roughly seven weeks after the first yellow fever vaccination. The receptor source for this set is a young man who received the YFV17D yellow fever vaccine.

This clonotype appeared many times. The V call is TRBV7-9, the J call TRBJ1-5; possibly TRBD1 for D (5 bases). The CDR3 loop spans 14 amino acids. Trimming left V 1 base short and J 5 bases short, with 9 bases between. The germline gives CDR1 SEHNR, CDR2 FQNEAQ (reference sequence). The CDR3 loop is CASSLVDSDQPQHF. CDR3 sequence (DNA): TGTGCCAGCAGCTTAGTCGACAGTGATCAGCCCCAGCATTTT.

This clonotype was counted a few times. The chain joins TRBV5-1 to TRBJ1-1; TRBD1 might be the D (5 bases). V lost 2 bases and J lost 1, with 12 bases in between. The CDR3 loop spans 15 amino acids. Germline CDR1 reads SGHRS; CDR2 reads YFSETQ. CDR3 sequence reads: CASSFVAGQNTEAFF. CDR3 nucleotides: TGCGCCAGCAGCTTTGTGGCAGGGCAGAACACTGAAGCTTTCTTT. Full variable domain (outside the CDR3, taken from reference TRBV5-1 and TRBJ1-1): KAGVTQTPRYLIKTRGQQVTLSCSPISGHRSVSWYQQTPGQGLQFLFEYFSETQRNKGNFPGRFSGRQFSNSRSEMNVSTLELGDSALYLCASSFVAGQNTEAFFGQGTRLTVV.

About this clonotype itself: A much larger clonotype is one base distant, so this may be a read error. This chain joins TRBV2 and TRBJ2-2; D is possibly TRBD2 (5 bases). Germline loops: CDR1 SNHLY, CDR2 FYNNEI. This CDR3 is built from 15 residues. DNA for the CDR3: TGTGCCAGCAGTGGGCGCAGCGCGAACACCGGGGAGCTGTGTTTT. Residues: CASSGRSANTGELCF.

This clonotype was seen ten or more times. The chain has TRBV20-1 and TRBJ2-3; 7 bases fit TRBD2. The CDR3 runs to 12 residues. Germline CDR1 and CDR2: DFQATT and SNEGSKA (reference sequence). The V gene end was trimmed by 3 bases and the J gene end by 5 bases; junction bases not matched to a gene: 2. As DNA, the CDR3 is TGCAGTGCTAGCGGGGGGAAAGATACGCAGTATTTT. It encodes CSASGGKDTQYF.

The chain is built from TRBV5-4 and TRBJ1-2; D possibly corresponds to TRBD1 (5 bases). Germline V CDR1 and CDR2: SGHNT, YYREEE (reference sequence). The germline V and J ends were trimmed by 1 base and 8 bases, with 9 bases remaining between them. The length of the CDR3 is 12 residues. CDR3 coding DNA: TGTGCCAGCAGCTTGCCCAGGGAAGGCTACACCTTC. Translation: CASSLPREGYTF.

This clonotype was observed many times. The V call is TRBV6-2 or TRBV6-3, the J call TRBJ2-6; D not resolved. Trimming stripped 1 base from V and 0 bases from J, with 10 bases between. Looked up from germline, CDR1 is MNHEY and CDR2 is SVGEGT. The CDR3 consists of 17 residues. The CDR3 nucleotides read TGTGCCAGCAGTTACTTAGGGCCGAGCTCTGGGGCCAACGTCCTGACTTTC. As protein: CASSYLGPSSGANVLTF.

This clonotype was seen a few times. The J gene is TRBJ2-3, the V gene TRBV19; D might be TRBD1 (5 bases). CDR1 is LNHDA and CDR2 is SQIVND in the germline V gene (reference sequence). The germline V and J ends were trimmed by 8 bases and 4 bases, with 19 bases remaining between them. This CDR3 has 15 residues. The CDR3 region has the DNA TGTGCCAGTTCGCCAGGGTACGGTGTAGCAGATACGCAGTATTTT. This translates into CASSPGYGVADTQYF.

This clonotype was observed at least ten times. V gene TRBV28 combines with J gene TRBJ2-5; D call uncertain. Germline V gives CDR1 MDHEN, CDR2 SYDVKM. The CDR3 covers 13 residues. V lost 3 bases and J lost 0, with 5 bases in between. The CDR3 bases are TGTGCCAGCAGTTTTGGCGACCAAGAGACCCAGTACTTC. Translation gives CASSFGDQETQYF.

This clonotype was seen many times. CDR3 nucleotides: TGCGCCAGCAGCTTACCCCAGGGGGAGCTGTTTTTT. Translation gives CASSLPQGELFF. The V and J genes are TRBV5-1 and TRBJ2-2; D uncertain. CDR3 length equals 12 residues. CDR1 SGHRS and CDR2 YFSETQ come from the germline V gene. The V and J ends lost 2 bases and 8 bases respectively, with 7 bases between them.

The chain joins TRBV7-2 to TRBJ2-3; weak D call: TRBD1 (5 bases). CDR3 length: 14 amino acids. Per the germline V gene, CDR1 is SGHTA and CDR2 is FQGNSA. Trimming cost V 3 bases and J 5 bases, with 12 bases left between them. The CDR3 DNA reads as TGTGCCAGCAGCTTGGGCTCCCAGGGAGATACGCAGTATTTT. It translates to CASSLGSQGDTQYF.

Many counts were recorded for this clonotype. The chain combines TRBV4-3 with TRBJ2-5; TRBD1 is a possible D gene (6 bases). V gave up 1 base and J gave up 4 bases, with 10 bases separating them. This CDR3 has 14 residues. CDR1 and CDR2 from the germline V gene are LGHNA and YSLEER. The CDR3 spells CASSQVRGGETQYF. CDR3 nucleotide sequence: TGCGCCAGCAGCCAAGTCAGGGGTGGAGAGACCCAGTACTTC.

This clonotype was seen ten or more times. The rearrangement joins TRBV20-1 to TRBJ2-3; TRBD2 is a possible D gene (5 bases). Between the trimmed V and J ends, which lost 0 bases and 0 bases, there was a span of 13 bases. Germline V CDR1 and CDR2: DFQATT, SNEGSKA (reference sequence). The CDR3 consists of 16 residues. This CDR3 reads CSARDPGTRSTDTQYF. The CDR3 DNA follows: TGCAGTGCTAGAGATCCCGGAACTAGGAGCACAGATACGCAGTATTTT.

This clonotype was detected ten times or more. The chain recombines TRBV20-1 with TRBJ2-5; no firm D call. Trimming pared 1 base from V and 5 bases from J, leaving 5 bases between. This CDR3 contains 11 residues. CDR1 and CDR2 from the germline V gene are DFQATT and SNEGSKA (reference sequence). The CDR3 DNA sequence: TGCAGTGCTAGAGGTCCGGAGACCCAGTACTTC. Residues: CSARGPETQYF.

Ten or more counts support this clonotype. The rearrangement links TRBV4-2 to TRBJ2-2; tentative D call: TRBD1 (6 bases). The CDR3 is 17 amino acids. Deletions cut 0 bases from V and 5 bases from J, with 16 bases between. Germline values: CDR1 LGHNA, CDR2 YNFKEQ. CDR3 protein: CASSQEGDKRTTGELFF. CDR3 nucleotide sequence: TGTGCCAGCAGCCAAGAGGGGGACAAACGAACAACCGGGGAGCTGTTTTTT.

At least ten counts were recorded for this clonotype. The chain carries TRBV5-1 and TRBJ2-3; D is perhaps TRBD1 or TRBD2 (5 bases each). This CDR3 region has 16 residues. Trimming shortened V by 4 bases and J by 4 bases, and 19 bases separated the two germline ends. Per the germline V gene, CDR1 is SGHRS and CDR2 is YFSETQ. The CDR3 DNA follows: TGCGCCAGCAGCCCGCGGACACGGGGTAGGGCAGATACGCAGTATTTT. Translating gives CASSPRTRGRADTQYF.

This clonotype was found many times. CDR3 amino acids: CASSPRGTVTYEQYF. The CDR3 DNA is TGTGCCAGCAGCCCCCGGGGGACAGTCACCTACGAGCAGTACTTC. V usage is TRBV7-2 and J usage is TRBJ2-7; possible D gene TRBD1, 7 bases. Germline V gene lookup returns CDR1 SGHTA and CDR2 FQGNSA. V was cut by 5 bases and J by 2 bases, with 16 bases left in between. The CDR3 length is 15 residues.

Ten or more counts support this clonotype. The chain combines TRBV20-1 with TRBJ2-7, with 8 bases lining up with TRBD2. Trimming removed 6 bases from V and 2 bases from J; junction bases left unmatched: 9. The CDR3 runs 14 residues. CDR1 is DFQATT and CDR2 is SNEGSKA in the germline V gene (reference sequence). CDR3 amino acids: CSALSGGLTYEQYF. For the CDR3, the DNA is TGCAGTGCATTGAGCGGGGGCCTGACCTACGAGCAGTACTTC.